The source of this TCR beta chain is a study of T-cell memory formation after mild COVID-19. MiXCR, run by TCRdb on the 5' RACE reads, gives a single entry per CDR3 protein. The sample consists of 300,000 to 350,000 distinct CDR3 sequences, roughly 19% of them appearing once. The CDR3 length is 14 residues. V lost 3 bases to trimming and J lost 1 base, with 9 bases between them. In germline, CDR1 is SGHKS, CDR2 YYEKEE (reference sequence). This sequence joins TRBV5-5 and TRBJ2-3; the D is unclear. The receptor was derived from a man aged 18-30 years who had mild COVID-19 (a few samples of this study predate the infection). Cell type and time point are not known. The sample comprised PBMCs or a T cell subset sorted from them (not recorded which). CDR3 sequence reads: CASSYTAGTDTQYF. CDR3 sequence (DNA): TGTGCCAGCAGCTACACCGCGGGCACAGATACGCAGTATTTT. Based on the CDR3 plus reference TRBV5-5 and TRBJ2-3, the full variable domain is DAGVTQSPTHLIKTRGQQVTLRCSPISGHKSVSWYQQVLGQGPQFIFQYYEKEERGRGNFPDRFSARQFPNYSSELNVNALLLGDSALYLCASSYTAGTDTQYFGPGTRLTVL.